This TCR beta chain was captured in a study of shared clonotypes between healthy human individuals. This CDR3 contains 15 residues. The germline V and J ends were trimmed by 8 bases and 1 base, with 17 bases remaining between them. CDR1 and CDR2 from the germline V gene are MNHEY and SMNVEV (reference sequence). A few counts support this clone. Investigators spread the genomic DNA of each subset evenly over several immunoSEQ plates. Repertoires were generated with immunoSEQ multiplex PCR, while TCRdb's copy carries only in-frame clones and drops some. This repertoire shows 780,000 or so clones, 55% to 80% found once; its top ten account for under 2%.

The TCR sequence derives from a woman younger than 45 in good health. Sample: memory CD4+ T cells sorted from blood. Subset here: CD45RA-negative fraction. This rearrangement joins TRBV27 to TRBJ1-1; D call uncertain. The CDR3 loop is CASLSTVDTNTEAFF. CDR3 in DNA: TGTGCCAGCCTATCTACGGTAGACACGAACACTGAAGCTTTCTTT.